These 15 T cell receptor beta chains came from one sample sequenced in a study of early T cells in non-severe SARS-CoV-2 infection. TCRdb recomputed calls from the 5' RACE reads with MiXCR, one row per CDR3 protein. The sample has approximately 90,000 distinct CDR3 sequences, roughly 15% seen once. The sequences come from whole blood, collected at baseline. These receptor sequences come from an adult who was a healthcare worker with PCR-confirmed SARS-CoV-2 infection or an uninfected control (not recorded which).

In its sample, this clonotype was seen a few times. V gene TRBV28 combines with J gene TRBJ1-2; 7 nucleotides match TRBD1. There are 14 residues in the CDR3. Germline trimming cut 3 bases from V and 3 bases from J; bases unmatched to any gene: 4. Germline V lookup: CDR1 MDHEN, CDR2 SYDVKM. CDR3 DNA sequence: TGTGCCAGCAGTTTGATCAGGGGGGACTATGGCTACACCTTC. Translation: CASSLIRGDYGYTF.

In this sample, this clonotype turned up a few times. CDR3 in amino acids: CSARDGEQYF. CDR3 DNA sequence: TGCAGTGCTAGAGACGGGGAGCAGTACTTC. V gene TRBV20-1 combines with J gene TRBJ2-7; unclear D gene. V lost 0 bases to trimming and J lost 7 bases, with 4 bases between them. The CDR3 runs 10 residues. Germline CDR1 and CDR2: DFQATT and SNEGSKA (reference sequence).

This clonotype has just a few counts. This chain connects TRBV4-2 to TRBJ1-5; D is perhaps TRBD1 (6 bases). This CDR3 has 15 amino acids. The V end was cut by 0 bases, the J end by 5 bases, with 11 bases between. CDR1 and CDR2 from the germline V gene are LGHNA and YNFKEQ. CDR3 DNA: TGTGCCAGCAGCCAAGATACGGCAGGGGATCAGCCCCAGCATTTT. This translates into CASSQDTAGDQPQHF.

The rearrangement uses TRBV7-9 and TRBJ1-1; D uncertain. The germline V gene encodes CDR1 SEHNR and CDR2 FQNEAQ (reference sequence). V lost 5 bases and J lost 4, with 14 bases in between. This CDR3 region has 14 residues. The CDR3 sequence is CASSPTATSTEAFF. CDR3 DNA: TGTGCCAGCAGCCCTACGGCCACATCCACTGAAGCTTTCTTT.

The rearrangement links TRBV4-3 to TRBJ2-7, with D hard to call. This CDR3 has 15 residues. The germline V and J ends were trimmed by 0 bases and 0 bases, with 9 bases remaining between them. The germline CDR1 and CDR2 sequences are LGHNA and YSLEER. The CDR3 sequence: CASSQDEGNSYEQYF. DNA for the CDR3: TGCGCCAGCAGCCAAGATGAAGGGAACTCCTACGAGCAGTACTTC.

This chain uses TRBV2 with TRBJ2-1; D gene unclear. Between the trimmed V and J ends, which lost 4 bases and 0 bases, there was a span of 10 bases. CDR3 size: 15 residues. Per the germline V gene, CDR1 is SNHLY and CDR2 is FYNNEI. DNA of the CDR3: TGTGCCAGCAGTGTAATGGTCAGCTCCTACAATGAGCAGTTCTTC. Translation: CASSVMVSSYNEQFF.

The rearrangement joins TRBV6-1 to TRBJ2-1; D not certain. V lost 6 bases and J 0 bases, leaving 9 bases between the germline ends. Germline V gene lookup returns CDR1 MNHNS and CDR2 SASEGT. The CDR3 is 14 residues long. CDR3 bases: TGTGCCAGCAGAGCAAGAAGCTCCTACAATGAGCAGTTCTTC. Translating gives CASRARSSYNEQFF.

The chain uses TRBV7-8 and TRBJ2-5; TRBD2 might be the D (6 bases). Trimming shortened V by 1 base and J by 6 bases, and 15 bases separated the two germline ends. This CDR3 has 15 amino acids. The V gene's germline CDR1 is SGHVS and CDR2 FQNEAQ. As DNA, the CDR3 is TGTGCCAGCAGCTTAGTGATGGGAGGCGTTCAGACCCAGTACTTC. It yields the protein CASSLVMGGVQTQYF.

The chain is built from TRBV10-2 and TRBJ1-2; D perhaps matches TRBD1 (6 bases). This CDR3 contains 14 residues. The germline CDR1 and CDR2 sequences are WSHSY and SAAADI. Trimming removed 6 bases at V and 0 bases at J, with 11 bases between. CDR3 region: CASREDRTNYGYTF. DNA for the CDR3: TGCGCCAGCAGGGAGGACAGAACTAACTATGGCTACACCTTC.

The rearrangement joins TRBV27 to TRBJ2-7; 9 bases line up with TRBD2. The CDR3 consists of 13 residues. In germline, CDR1 is MNHEY, CDR2 SMNVEV (reference sequence). Trimming at V came to 5 bases and at J to 2 bases, leaving 1 base not matched to a gene. CDR3 residues: CASSLAGPYEQYF. CDR3 DNA: TGTGCCAGCAGTCTAGCGGGACCCTACGAGCAGTACTTC.

This chain uses TRBV28 with TRBJ1-5; possible D gene TRBD1, 5 bases. This CDR3 is 16 amino acids long. V shed 8 bases and J shed 0 bases, with 17 bases lying between them. Germline CDR1 reads MDHEN; CDR2 reads SYDVKM. Here the CDR3 reads CASQPPGANSNQPQHF. CDR3 in DNA: TGTGCCAGCCAACCTCCCGGGGCAAATAGCAATCAGCCCCAGCATTTT.

This clonotype came up a few times. V and J are TRBV5-1 and TRBJ1-1; D is possibly TRBD1 (6 bases). The CDR3 extends over 14 amino acids. Trimming cost V 0 bases and J 10 bases, with 16 bases left between them. Looked up from germline, CDR1 is SGHRS and CDR2 is YFSETQ. CDR3 residues: CASSLGTGPVGAFF. The DNA for the CDR3 is TGCGCCAGCAGCTTGGGAACAGGGCCGGTGGGAGCTTTCTTT.

V usage is TRBV7-9 and J usage is TRBJ2-5; D call uncertain. CDR1 is SEHNR, CDR2 FQNEAQ, per germline (reference sequence). V gave up 1 base and J gave up 1 base, with 13 bases separating them. The CDR3 covers 16 residues. CDR3 loop: CASSLGLDGTQETQYF. CDR3 sequence (DNA): TGTGCCAGCAGCTTAGGTCTGGACGGAACCCAAGAGACCCAGTACTTC.

The rearrangement links TRBV20-1 to TRBJ2-7, with D unclear. Germline CDR1 is DFQATT and CDR2 is SNEGSKA (reference sequence). The CDR3 runs to 15 residues. Deletions cut 2 bases from V and 0 bases from J, with 14 bases between. The CDR3 sequence is CSARPEAGLSYEQYF. CDR3 DNA sequence: TGCAGTGCTAGACCTGAGGCAGGTCTCTCCTACGAGCAGTACTTC.

There are a few counts of this clonotype. The V and J genes are TRBV20-1 and TRBJ2-3, with D perhaps TRBD2 (6 bases). Germline lookup yields CDR1 DFQATT and CDR2 SNEGSKA (reference sequence). The CDR3 totals 16 residues. V was pared by 0 bases and J by 3 bases, with 16 bases between. For the CDR3, the DNA is TGCAGTGCTAGAGATCTCGTTGGGCGGGATACAGATACGCAGTATTTT. Residues: CSARDLVGRDTDTQYF.